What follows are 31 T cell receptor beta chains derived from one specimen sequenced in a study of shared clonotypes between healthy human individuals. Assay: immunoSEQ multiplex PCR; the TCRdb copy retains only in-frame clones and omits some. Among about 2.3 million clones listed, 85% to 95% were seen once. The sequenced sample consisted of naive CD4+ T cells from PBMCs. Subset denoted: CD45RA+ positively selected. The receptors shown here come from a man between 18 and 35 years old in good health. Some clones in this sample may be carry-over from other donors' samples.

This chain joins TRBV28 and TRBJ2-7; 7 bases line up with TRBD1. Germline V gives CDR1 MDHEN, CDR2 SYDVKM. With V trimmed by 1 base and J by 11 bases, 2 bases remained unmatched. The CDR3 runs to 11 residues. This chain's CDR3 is CASSLLGQKYF. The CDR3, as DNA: TGTGCCAGCAGTTTATTGGGACAGAAGTACTTC. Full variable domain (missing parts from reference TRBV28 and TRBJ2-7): DVKVTQSSRYLVKRTGEKVFLECVQDMDHENMFWYRQDPGLGLRLIYFSYDVKMKEKGDIPEGYSVSREKKERFSLILESASTNQTSMYLCASSLLGQKYFGPGTRLTVT.

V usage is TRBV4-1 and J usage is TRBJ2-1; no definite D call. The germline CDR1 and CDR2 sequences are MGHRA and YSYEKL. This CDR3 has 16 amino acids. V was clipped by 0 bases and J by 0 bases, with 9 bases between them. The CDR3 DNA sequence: TGCGCCAGCAGCCAAGAAGGCTCACACTCCTACAATGAGCAGTTCTTC. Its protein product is CASSQEGSHSYNEQFF.

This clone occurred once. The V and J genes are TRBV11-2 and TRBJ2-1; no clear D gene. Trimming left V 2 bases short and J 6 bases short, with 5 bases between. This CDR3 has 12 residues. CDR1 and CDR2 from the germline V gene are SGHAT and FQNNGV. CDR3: CASSLNVNEQFF. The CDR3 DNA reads TGTGCCAGCAGCTTAAACGTCAATGAGCAGTTCTTC.

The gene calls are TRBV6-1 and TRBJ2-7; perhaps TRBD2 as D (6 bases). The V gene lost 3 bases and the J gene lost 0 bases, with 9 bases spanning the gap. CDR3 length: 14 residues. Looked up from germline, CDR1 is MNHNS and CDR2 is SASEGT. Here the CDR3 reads CASSDAGTSYEQYF. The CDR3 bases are TGTGCCAGCAGTGACGCGGGGACCTCCTACGAGCAGTACTTC.

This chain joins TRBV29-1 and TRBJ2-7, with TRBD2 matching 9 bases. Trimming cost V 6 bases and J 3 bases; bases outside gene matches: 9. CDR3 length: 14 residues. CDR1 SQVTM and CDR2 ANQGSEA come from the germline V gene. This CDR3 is CSVTGLASNYEQYF. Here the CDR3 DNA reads TGCAGCGTGACCGGACTAGCGAGTAACTACGAGCAGTACTTC.

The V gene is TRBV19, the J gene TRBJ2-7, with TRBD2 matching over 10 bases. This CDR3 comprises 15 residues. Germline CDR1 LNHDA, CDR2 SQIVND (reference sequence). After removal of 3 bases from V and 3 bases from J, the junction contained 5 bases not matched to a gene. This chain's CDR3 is CASSIQSGRVYEQYF. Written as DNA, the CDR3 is TGTGCCAGTAGTATTCAAAGCGGGAGGGTCTACGAGCAGTACTTC. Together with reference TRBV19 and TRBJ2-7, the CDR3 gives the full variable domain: DGGITQSPKYLFRKEGQNVTLSCEQNLNHDAMYWYRQDPGQGLRLIYYSQIVNDFQKGDIAEGYSVSREKKESFPLTVTSAQKNPTAFYLCASSIQSGRVYEQYFGPGTRLTVT.

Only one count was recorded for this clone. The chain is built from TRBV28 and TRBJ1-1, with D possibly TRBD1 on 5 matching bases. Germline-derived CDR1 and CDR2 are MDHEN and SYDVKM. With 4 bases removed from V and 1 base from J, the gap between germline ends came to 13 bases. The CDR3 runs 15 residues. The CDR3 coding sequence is TGTGCCAGCAGTTACGCCCGGAGGGGGAACACTGAAGCTTTCTTT. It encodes CASSYARRGNTEAFF.

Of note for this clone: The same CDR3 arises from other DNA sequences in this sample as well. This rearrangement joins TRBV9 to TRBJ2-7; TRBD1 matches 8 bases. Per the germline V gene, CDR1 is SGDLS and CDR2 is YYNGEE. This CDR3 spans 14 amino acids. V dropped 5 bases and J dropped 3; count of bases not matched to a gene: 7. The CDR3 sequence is CASSAGTGLYEQYF. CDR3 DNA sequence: TGTGCCAGCAGTGCCGGGACAGGTCTCTACGAGCAGTACTTC.

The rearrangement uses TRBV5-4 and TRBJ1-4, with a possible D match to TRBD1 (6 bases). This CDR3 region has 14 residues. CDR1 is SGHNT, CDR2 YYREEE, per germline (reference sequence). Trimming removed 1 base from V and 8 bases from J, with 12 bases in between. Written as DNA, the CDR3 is TGTGCCAGCAGCTTGTGGCAGGGGAGAGAAAAACTGTTTTTT. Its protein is CASSLWQGREKLFF.

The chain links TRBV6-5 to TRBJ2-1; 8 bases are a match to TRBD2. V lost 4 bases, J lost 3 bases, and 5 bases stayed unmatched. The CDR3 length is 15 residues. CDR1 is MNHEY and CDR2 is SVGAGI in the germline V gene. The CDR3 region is CASSSSGSNYNEQFF. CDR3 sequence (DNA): TGTGCCAGCAGTTCAAGCGGGAGTAACTACAATGAGCAGTTCTTC.

The CDR3 sequence is CASSPQGGGRDTQYF. Written as DNA, the CDR3 is TGTGCCAGCTCACCCCAGGGTGGAGGGAGAGATACGCAGTATTTT. This sequence joins TRBV18 and TRBJ2-3; maybe TRBD2 (6 bases). Germline CDR1 and CDR2: KGHSH and LQKENI. V lost 3 bases and J lost 5, with 15 bases in between. This CDR3 is 15 amino acids long.

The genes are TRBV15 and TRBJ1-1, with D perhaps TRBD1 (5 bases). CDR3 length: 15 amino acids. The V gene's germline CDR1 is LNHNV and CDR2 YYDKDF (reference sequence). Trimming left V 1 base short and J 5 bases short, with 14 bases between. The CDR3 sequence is CATSRVPGSRTEAFF. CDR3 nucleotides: TGTGCCACCAGCAGAGTTCCAGGGTCACGGACTGAAGCTTTCTTT.

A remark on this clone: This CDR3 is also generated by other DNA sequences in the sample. The chain's CDR3 is CASSSGGGQETQYF. In nucleotides, the CDR3 is TGTGCCAGCAGTTCCGGGGGCGGCCAAGAGACCCAGTACTTC. V gene TRBV28 combines with J gene TRBJ2-5; either TRBD1 or TRBD2 may supply D (6 bases each). CDR1 MDHEN and CDR2 SYDVKM come from the germline V gene. V was cut by 4 bases and J by 1 base, with 10 bases left in between. The CDR3 totals 14 residues.

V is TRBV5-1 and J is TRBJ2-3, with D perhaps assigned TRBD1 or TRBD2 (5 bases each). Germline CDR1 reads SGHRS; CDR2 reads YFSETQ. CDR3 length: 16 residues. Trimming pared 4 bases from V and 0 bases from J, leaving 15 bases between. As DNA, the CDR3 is TGCGCCAGCAGCCTGTGGGGGACGGGGAGCACAGATACGCAGTATTTT. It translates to CASSLWGTGSTDTQYF. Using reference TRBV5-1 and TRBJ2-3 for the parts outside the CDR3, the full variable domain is KAGVTQTPRYLIKTRGQQVTLSCSPISGHRSVSWYQQTPGQGLQFLFEYFSETQRNKGNFPGRFSGRQFSNSRSEMNVSTLELGDSALYLCASSLWGTGSTDTQYFGPGTRLTVL.

This CDR3 reads CASTSSALAKNIQYF. CDR3 nucleotide sequence: TGTGCCAGCACCTCCTCGGCCTTAGCCAAAAACATTCAGTACTTC. The gene calls are TRBV28 and TRBJ2-4; D call uncertain. The V gene's germline CDR1 is MDHEN and CDR2 SYDVKM. The CDR3 sequence is 15 residues long. Between the trimmed V and J ends, which lost 7 bases and 0 bases, there was a span of 13 bases.

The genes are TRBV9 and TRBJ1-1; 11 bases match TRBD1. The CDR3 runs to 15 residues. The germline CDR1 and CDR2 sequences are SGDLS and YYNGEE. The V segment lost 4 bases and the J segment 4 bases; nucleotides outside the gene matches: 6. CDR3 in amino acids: CASSSQGQGGTEAFF. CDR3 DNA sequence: TGTGCCAGCAGCTCGCAGGGACAGGGGGGCACTGAAGCTTTCTTT.

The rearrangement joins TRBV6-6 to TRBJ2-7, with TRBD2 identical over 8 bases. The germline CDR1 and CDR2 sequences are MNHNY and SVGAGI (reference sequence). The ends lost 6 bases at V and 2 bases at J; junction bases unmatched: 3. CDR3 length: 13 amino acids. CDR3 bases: TGTGCCAGCAGCCGCGGGGGGCCCTACGAGCAGTACTTC. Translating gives CASSRGGPYEQYF.

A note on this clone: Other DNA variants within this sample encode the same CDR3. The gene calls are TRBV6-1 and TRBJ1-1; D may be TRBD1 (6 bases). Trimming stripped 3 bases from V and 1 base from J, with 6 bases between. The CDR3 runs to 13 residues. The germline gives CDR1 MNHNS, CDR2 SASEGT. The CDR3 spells CASSETGNTEAFF. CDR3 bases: TGTGCCAGCAGTGAGACAGGGAACACTGAAGCTTTCTTT.

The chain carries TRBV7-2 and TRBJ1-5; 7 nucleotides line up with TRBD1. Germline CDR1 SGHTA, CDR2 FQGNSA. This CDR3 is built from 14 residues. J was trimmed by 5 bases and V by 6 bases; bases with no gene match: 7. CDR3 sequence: CASSRQGWDQPQHF. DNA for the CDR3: TGTGCCAGCAGTCGACAGGGCTGGGATCAGCCCCAGCATTTT.

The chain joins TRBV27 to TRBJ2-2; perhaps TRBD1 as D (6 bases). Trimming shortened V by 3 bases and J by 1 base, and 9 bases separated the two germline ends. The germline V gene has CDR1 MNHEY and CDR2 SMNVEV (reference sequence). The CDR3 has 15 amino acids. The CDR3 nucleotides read TGTGCCAGCAGTTTCGACAGGCAGAACACCGGGGAGCTGTTTTTT. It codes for CASSFDRQNTGELFF.

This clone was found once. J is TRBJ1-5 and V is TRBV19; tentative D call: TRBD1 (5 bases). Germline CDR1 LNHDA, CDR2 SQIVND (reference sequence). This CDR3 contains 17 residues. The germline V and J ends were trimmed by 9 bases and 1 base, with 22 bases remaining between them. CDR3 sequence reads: CASAYHRTKPSNQPQHF. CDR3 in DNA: TGTGCCAGCGCTTACCACAGGACAAAACCCAGCAATCAGCCCCAGCATTTT.

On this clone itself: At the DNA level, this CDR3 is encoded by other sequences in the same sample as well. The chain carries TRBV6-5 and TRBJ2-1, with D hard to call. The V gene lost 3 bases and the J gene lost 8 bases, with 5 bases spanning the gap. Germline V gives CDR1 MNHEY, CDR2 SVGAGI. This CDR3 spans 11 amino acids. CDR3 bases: TGTGCCAGCAGTTATCTGTATGAGCAGTTCTTC. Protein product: CASSYLYEQFF.

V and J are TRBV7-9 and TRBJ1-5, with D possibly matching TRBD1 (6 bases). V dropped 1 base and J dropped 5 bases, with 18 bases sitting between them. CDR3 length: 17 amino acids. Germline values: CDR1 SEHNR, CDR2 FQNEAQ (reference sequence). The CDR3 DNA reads TGTGCCAGCAGCTTAGATCCGCGGACAGAGAGGGATCAGCCCCAGCATTTT. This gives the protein CASSLDPRTERDQPQHF. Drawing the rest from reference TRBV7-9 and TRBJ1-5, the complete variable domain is DTGVSQNPRHKITKRGQNVTFRCDPISEHNRLYWYRQTLGQGPEFLTYFQNEAQLEKSRLLSDRFSAERPKGSFSTLEIQRTEQGDSAMYLCASSLDPRTERDQPQHFGDGTRLSIL.

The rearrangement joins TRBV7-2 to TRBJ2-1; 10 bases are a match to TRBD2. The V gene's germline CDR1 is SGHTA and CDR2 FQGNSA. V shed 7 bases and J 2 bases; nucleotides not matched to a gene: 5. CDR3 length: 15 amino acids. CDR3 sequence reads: CASISGRPAYNEQFF. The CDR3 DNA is TGTGCCAGCATTAGCGGGAGGCCAGCCTACAATGAGCAGTTCTTC.

CDR3 nucleotide sequence: TGTGCCAGCGGAGGGACAGTAGGTAGCAGGGGCTACACCTTC. It is translated as CASGGTVGSRGYTF. V usage is TRBV19 and J usage is TRBJ1-2, with 7 nucleotides matching TRBD1. CDR1 LNHDA and CDR2 SQIVND come from the germline V gene (reference sequence). The CDR3 totals 14 residues. Germline trimming cut 9 bases from V and 8 bases from J; bases unmatched to any gene: 15.

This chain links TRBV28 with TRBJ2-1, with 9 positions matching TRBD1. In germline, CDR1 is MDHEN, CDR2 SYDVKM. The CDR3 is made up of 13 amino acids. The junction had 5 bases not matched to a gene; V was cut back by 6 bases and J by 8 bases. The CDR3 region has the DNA TGTGCCAGCAGGGGGACAGGGTCCGATGAGCAGTTCTTC. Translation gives CASRGTGSDEQFF.

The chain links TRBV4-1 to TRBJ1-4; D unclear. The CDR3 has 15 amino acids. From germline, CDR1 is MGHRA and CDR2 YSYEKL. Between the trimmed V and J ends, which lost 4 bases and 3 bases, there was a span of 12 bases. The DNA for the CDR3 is TGCGCCAGCAGCCTCCGTGAGAAGCCTAATGAAAAACTGTTTTTT. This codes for CASSLREKPNEKLFF.

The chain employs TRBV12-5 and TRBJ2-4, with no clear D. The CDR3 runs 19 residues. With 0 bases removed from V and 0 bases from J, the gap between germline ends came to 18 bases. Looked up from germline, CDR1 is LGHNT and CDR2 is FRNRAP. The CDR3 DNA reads TGTGCTAGTGGTTTGGTACGTTATAGAGTCGATCTAGCCAAAAACATTCAGTACTTC. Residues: CASGLVRYRVDLAKNIQYF.

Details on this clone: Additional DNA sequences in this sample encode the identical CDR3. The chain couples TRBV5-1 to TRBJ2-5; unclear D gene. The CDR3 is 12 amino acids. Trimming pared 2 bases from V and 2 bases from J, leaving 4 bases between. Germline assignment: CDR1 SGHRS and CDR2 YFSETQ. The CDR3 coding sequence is TGCGCCAGCAGCTTTTCACAAGAGACCCAGTACTTC. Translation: CASSFSQETQYF.

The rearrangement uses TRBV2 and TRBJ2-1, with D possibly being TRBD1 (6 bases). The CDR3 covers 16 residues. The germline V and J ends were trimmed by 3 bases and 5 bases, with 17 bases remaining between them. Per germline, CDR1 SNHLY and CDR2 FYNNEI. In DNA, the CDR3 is TGTGCCAGCAGTGATATAAGCAGGGGACCCCACAATGAGCAGTTCTTC. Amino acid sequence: CASSDISRGPHNEQFF.

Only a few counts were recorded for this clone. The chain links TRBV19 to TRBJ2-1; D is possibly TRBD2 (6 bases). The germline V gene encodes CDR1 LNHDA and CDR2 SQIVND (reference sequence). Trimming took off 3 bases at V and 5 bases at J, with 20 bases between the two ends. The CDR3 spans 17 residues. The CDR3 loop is CASSMYSRGRTNNEQFF. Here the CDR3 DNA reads TGTGCCAGTAGTATGTACTCTCGGGGGAGAACAAACAATGAGCAGTTCTTC.